These 8 T cell receptor beta chains were sequenced from one sample in a study of cytomegalovirus exposure and HLA in healthy donors. PCR primers comprised 60 Vbeta and 13 Jbeta primers. The repertoire was sequenced with immunoSEQ multiplex PCR; TCRdb's copy has only in-frame clones and lacks some. The sample totals approximately 30,000 clones. The specimen sequenced was PBMCs. These receptors were collected from a woman aged 35 to 49 in good health and CMV-seropositive.

The chain recombines TRBV9 with TRBJ2-1; 11 nucleotides match TRBD2. There are 15 residues in the CDR3. V was pared by 2 bases and J by 4 bases, with 2 bases of the junction left unmatched. Germline V gene sequence: CDR1 SGDLS, CDR2 YYNGEE. In DNA form, the CDR3 reads TGTGCCAGCAGCGTGCTAGCGGGGGGATACAATGAGCAGTTCTTC. Its protein product is CASSVLAGGYNEQFF.

The chain is built from TRBV7-6 and TRBJ2-5, with D maybe TRBD1 (5 bases). Deletions cut 2 bases from V and 5 bases from J, with 21 bases between. The CDR3 length is 17 residues. From germline, CDR1 is SGHVS and CDR2 FNYEAQ. As DNA, the CDR3 is TGTGCCAGCAGCTTACTTTTATCGGGCAGGGCCGGGGAGACCCAGTACTTC. Protein sequence: CASSLLLSGRAGETQYF. Full variable domain (rest looked up from reference TRBV7-6 and TRBJ2-5): GAGVSQSPRYKVTKRGQDVALRCDPISGHVSLYWYRQALGQGPEFLTYFNYEAQQDKSGLPNDRFSAERPEGSISTLTIQRTEQRDSAMYRCASSLLLSGRAGETQYFGPGTRLLVL.

The chain couples TRBV28 to TRBJ2-7; 10 nucleotides match TRBD2. The germline CDR1 and CDR2 sequences are MDHEN and SYDVKM. The CDR3 contains 14 residues. The V segment lost 6 bases and the J segment 2 bases; nucleotides outside the gene matches: 4. The CDR3 loop reads CASRPSGRTYEQYF. In DNA form, the CDR3 reads TGTGCCAGCAGACCTAGCGGGAGAACCTACGAGCAGTACTTC. The full variable domain, in which reference TRBV28 and TRBJ2-7 provide the parts outside the CDR3, is DVKVTQSSRYLVKRTGEKVFLECVQDMDHENMFWYRQDPGLGLRLIYFSYDVKMKEKGDIPEGYSVSREKKERFSLILESASTNQTSMYLCASRPSGRTYEQYFGPGTRLTVT.

The V gene is TRBV28, the J gene TRBJ1-1; 8 bases agree with TRBD1. The CDR3 contains 13 residues. The germline gives CDR1 MDHEN, CDR2 SYDVKM. Germline trimming cut 5 bases from V and 4 bases from J; bases unmatched to any gene: 3. The CDR3 coding sequence is TGTGCCAGCAGTGAAACAGGGGGCACTGAAGCTTTCTTT. Its translation: CASSETGGTEAFF.

The DNA of the CDR3 is TGTGCCAGCAGCTATGGGGCGGGGGAGCAGTACTTC. The encoded protein is CASSYGAGEQYF. This sequence joins TRBV11-2 and TRBJ2-7, with D possibly being TRBD2 (6 bases). CDR1 SGHAT and CDR2 FQNNGV come from the germline V gene. Deletions cut 4 bases from V and 7 bases from J, with 11 bases between. This CDR3 is built from 12 residues.

The chain is built from TRBV7-9 and TRBJ1-2, with D uncertain. The CDR3 is 17 amino acids. V lost 4 bases and J 3 bases, leaving 21 bases between the germline ends. Per germline, CDR1 SEHNR and CDR2 FQNEAQ (reference sequence). CDR3 DNA: TGTGCCAGCAGCTCTCCTGCGGGGAGGGTTTTGGACTATGGCTACACCTTC. It codes for CASSSPAGRVLDYGYTF. Complete variable domain (other parts from reference TRBV7-9 and TRBJ1-2): DTGVSQNPRHKITKRGQNVTFRCDPISEHNRLYWYRQTLGQGPEFLTYFQNEAQLEKSRLLSDRFSAERPKGSFSTLEIQRTEQGDSAMYLCASSSPAGRVLDYGYTFGSGTRLTVV.

The chain combines TRBV11-1 with TRBJ2-3, with 10 bases matching TRBD2. The germline gives CDR1 SGHAT, CDR2 FQDESV (reference sequence). CDR3 length: 15 residues. Trimming took 5 bases from V and 2 from J; bases not matched to a gene: 4. CDR3 loop: CASSRTSGPTDTQYF. CDR3 nucleotide sequence: TGTGCCAGCAGCCGGACTAGCGGACCCACAGATACGCAGTATTTT.

This chain's CDR3 is CASSGHQGAYGYTF. The CDR3 DNA reads TGTGCCAGCAGCGGTCACCAGGGGGCGTACGGCTACACCTTC. The chain employs TRBV9 and TRBJ1-2; 8 positions agree with TRBD1. V was pared by 3 bases and J by 8 bases, with 9 bases of the junction left unmatched. This CDR3 is built from 14 residues. Germline loops: CDR1 SGDLS, CDR2 YYNGEE.